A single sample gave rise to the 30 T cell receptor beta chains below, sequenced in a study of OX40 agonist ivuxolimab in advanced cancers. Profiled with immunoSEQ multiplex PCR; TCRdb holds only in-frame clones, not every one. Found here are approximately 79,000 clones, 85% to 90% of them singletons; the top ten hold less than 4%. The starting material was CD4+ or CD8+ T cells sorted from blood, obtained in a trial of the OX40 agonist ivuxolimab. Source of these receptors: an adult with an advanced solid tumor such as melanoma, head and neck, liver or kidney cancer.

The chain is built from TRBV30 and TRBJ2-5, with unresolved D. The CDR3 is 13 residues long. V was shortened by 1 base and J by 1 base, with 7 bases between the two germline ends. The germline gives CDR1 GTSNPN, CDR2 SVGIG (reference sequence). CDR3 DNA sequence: TGTGCCTGGAGTGGTAGATCCCAAGAGACCCAGTACTTC. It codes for CAWSGRSQETQYF. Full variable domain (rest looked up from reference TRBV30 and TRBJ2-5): SQTIHQWPATLVQPVGSPLSLECTVEGTSNPNLYWYRQAAGRGLQLLFYSVGIGQISSEVPQNLSASRPQDRQFILSSKKLLLSDSGFYLCAWSGRSQETQYFGPGTRLLVL.

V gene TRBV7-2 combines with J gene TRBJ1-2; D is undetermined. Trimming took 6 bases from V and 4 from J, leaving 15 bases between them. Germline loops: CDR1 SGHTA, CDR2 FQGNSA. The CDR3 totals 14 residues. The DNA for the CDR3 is TGTGCCAGCAGGCGCCCCGGGGTAGTCTATGGCTACACCTTC. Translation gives CASRRPGVVYGYTF.

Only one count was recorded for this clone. The CDR3 loop is CAIRAGGGLGGYTF. The CDR3 DNA reads TGTGCCATCAGGGCAGGGGGCGGACTCGGGGGCTACACCTTC. This chain joins TRBV10-3 and TRBJ1-2, with 8 bases identical to TRBD1. The CDR3 sequence is 14 residues long. The V gene end was trimmed by 6 bases and the J gene end by 8 bases; junction bases not matched to a gene: 11. Germline V gives CDR1 ENHRY, CDR2 SYGVKD.

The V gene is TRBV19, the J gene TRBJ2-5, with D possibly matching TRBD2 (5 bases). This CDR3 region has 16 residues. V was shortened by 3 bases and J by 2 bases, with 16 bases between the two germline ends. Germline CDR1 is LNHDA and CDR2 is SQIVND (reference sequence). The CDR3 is CASSMLFIGKQETQYF. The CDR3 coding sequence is TGTGCCAGTAGTATGTTGTTTATCGGGAAACAAGAGACCCAGTACTTC.

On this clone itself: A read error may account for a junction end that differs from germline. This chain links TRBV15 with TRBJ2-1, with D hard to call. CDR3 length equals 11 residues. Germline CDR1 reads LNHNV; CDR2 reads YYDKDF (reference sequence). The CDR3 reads CATGSNNEQFF. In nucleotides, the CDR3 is TGTGCCACCGGCAGTAACAATGAGCAGTTCTTC.

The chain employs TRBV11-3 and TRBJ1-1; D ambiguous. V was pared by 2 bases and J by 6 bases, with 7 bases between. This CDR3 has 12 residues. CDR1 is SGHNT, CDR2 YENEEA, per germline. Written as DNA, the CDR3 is TGTGCCAGCAGCTTACACCGGGCTGAAGCTTTCTTT. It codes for CASSLHRAEAFF.

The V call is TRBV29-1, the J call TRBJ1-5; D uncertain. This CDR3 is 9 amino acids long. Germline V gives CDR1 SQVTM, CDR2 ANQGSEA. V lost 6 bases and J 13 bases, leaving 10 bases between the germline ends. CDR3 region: CSVWWGQHF. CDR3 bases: TGCAGCGTCTGGTGGGGTCAGCATTTT.

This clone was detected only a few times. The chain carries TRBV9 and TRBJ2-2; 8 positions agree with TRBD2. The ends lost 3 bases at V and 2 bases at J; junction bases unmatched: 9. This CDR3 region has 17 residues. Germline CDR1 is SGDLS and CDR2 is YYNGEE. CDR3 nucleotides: TGTGCCAGCAGCGGAGCGGGGGCAGGGGCTAACACCGGGGAGCTGTTTTTT. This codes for CASSGAGAGANTGELFF.

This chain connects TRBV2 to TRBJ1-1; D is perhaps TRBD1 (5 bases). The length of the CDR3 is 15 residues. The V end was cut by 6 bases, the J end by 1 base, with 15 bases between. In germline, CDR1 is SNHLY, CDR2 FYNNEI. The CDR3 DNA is TGTGCCAGCAGGAACAGGATAGATGGGAACACTGAAGCTTTCTTT. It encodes CASRNRIDGNTEAFF.

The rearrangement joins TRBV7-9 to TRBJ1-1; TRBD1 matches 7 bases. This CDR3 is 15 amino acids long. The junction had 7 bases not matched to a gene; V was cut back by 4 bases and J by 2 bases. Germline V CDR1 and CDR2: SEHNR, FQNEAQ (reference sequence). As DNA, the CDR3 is TGTGCCAGCAGCTCGGGAAGACAGGGAAACACTGAAGCTTTCTTT. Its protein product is CASSSGRQGNTEAFF.

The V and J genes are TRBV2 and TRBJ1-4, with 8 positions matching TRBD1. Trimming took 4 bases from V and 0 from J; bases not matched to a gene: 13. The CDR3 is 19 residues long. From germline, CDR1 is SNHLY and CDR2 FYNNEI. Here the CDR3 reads CASSGRTGRGTPTNEKLFF. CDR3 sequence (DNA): TGTGCCAGCAGTGGAAGGACAGGGAGGGGGACGCCAACTAATGAAAAACTGTTTTTT.

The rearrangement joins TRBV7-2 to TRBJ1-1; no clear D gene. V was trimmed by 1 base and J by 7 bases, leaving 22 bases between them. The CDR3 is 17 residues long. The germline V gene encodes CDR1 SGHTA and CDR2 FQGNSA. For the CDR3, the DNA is TGTGCCAGCAGCTTAGGTGGTGGGGTCGGTCCTCGACGTGAAGCTTTCTTT. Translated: CASSLGGGVGPRREAFF. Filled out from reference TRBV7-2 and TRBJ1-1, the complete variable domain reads GAGVSQSPSNKVTEKGKDVELRCDPISGHTALYWYRQSLGQGLEFLIYFQGNSAPDKSGLPSDRFSAERTGGSVSTLTIQRTQQEDSAVYLCASSLGGGVGPRREAFFGQGTRLTVV.

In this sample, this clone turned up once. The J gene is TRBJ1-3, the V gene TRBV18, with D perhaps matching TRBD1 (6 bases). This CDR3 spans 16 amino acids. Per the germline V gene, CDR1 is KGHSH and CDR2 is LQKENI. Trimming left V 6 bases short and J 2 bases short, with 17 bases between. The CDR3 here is CASSPPTGTPGNTIYF. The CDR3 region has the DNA TGTGCCAGCTCGCCGCCTACAGGGACACCTGGAAACACCATATATTTT.

DNA for the CDR3: TGCGCCAGCAGCTTGGACCGGGGAAGGGGGCTTGAAGCTTTCTTT. This encodes CASSLDRGRGLEAFF. The chain combines TRBV5-1 with TRBJ1-1; TRBD1 agrees at 7 bases. The CDR3 contains 15 residues. V lost 0 bases, J lost 7 bases, and 9 bases stayed unmatched. Germline-derived CDR1 and CDR2 are SGHRS and YFSETQ.

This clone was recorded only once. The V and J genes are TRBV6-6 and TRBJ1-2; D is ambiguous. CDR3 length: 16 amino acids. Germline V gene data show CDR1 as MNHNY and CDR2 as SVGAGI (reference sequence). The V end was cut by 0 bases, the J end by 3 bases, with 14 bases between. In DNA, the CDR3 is TGTGCCAGCAGTTACTCGGGCCAGCGGCAGCACTATGGCTACACCTTC. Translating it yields CASSYSGQRQHYGYTF.

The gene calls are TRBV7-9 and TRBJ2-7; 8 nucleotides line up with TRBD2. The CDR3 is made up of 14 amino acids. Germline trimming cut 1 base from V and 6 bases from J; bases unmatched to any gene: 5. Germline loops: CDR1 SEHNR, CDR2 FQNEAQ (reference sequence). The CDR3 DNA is TGTGCCAGCAGCTTAGACTGGCGGGAGGCCGAGCAGTACTTC. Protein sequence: CASSLDWREAEQYF.

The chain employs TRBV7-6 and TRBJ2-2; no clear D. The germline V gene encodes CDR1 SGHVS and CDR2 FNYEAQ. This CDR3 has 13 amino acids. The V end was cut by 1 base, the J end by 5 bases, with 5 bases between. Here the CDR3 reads CASSLDQTGELFF. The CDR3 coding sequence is TGTGCCAGCAGCTTAGACCAGACCGGGGAGCTGTTTTTT. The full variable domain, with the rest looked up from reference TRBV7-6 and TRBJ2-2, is GAGVSQSPRYKVTKRGQDVALRCDPISGHVSLYWYRQALGQGPEFLTYFNYEAQQDKSGLPNDRFSAERPEGSISTLTIQRTEQRDSAMYRCASSLDQTGELFFGEGSRLTVL.

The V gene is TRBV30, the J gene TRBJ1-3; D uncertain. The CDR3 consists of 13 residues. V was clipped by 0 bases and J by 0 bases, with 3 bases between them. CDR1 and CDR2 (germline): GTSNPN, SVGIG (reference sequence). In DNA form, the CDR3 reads TGTGCCTGGAGTGTAAGCTCTGGAAACACCATATATTTT. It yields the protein CAWSVSSGNTIYF.

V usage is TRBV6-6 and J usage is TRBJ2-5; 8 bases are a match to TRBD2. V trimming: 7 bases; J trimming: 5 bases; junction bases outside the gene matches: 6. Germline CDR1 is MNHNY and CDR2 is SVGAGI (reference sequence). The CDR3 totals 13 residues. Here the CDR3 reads CASKTGGQETQYF. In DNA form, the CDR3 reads TGTGCCAGCAAAACGGGAGGGCAGGAGACCCAGTACTTC.

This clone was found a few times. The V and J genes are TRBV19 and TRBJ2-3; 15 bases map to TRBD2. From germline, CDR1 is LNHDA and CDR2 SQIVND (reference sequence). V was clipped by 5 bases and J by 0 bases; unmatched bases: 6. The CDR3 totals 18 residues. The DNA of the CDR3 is TGTGCCAGTAGTGCAACCGGGACTAGCGGGAGGAGCACAGATACGCAGTATTTT. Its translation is CASSATGTSGRSTDTQYF.

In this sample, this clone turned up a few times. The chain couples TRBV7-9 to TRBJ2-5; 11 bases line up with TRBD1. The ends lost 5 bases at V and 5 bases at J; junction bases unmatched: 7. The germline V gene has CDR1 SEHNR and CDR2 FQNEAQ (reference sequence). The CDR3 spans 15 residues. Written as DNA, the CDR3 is TGTGCCAGCAGCGCGTGGACAGGGGGCTTGGAGACCCAGTACTTC. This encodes CASSAWTGGLETQYF.

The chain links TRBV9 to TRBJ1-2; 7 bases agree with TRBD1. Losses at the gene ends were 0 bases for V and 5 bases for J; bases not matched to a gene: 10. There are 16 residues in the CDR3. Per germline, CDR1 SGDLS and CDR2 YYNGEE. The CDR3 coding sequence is TGTGCCAGCAGCGTAGGACAGGGAATATTCTCGTATGGCTACACCTTC. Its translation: CASSVGQGIFSYGYTF.

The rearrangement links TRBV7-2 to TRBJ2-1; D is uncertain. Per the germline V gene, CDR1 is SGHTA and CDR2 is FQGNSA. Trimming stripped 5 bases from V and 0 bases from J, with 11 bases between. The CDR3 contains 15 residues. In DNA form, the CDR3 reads TGTGCCAGCAGCCCAGCCCCGAGCTCCTACAATGAGCAGTTCTTC. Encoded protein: CASSPAPSSYNEQFF.

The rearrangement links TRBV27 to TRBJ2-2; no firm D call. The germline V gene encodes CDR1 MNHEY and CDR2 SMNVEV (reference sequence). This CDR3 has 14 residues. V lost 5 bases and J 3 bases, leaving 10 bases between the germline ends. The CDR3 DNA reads TGTGCCAGCAGTCAGCTAAGTGACACCGGGGAGCTGTTTTTT. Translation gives CASSQLSDTGELFF.

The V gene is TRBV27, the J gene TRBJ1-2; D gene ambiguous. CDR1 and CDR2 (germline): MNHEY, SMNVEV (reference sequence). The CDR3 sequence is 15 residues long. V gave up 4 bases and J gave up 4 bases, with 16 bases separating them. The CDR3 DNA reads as TGTGCCAGCAGTTCACTTGATCTCGGGAGCTATGGCTACACCTTC. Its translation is CASSSLDLGSYGYTF.

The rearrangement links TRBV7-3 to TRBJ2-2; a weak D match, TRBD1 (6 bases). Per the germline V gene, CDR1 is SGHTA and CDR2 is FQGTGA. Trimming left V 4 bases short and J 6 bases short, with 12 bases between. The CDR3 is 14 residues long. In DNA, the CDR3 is TGTGCCAGCAGCTCCTACAGGGAATCCGGGGAGCTGTTTTTT. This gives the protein CASSSYRESGELFF.

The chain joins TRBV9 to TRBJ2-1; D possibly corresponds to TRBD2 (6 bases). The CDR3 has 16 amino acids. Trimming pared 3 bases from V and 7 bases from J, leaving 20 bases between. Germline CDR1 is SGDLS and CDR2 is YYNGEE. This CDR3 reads CASSAILATGRNEQFF. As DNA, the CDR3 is TGTGCCAGCAGCGCCATACTGGCTACGGGGAGGAATGAGCAGTTCTTC.

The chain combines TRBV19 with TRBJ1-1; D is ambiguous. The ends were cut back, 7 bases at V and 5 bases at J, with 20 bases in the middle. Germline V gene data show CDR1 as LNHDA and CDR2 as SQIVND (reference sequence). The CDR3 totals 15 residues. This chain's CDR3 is CASIQWIGPGTEAFF. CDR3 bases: TGTGCCAGTATCCAATGGATCGGTCCTGGGACTGAAGCTTTCTTT.

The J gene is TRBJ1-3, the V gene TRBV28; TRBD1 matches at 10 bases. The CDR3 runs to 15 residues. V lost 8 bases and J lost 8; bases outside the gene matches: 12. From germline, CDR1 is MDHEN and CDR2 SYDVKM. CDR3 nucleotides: TGTGCCAGCGCCCCCCCCGACAGGGGGCTGGACACCATATATTTT. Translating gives CASAPPDRGLDTIYF.

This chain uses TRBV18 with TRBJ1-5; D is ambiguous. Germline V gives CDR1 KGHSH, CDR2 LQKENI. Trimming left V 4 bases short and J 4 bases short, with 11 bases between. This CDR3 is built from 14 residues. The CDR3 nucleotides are TGTGCCAGCTCACGGGGTAGGAGTAATCAGCCCCAGCATTTT. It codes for CASSRGRSNQPQHF.